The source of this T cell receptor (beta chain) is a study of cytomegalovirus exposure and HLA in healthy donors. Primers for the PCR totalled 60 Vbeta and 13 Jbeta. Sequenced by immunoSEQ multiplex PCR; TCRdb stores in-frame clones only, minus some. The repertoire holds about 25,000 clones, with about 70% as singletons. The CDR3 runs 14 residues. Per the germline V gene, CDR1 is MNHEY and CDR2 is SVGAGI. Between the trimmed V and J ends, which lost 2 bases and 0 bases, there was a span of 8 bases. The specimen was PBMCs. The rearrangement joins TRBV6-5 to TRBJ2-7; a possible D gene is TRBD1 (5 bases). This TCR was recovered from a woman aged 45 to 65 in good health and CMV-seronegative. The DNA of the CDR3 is TGTGCCAGCAGTTACGGACACCCCTCCTACGAGCAGTACTTC. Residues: CASSYGHPSYEQYF.